The next 31 T cell receptor beta chains were all read from a single sample in a study of glioma-infiltrating T cells. TCR alpha and beta CDR3 regions were amplified from RNA using iRepertoire nested multiplex PCR. TCRdb passed the multiplex PCR reads through MiXCR, listing each CDR3 protein once. The sample yields under 150,000 distinct CDR3 sequences, approximately 39% seen once. The sample consisted of glioma tissue, nonneoplastic brain tissue, or PBMCs (not recorded which). These receptors came from a human donor with low-grade glioma or glioblastoma, undergoing nonglioma brain surgery, or in good health (not recorded which).

This clonotype was picked up one time. The junction departs from germline at one end; a sequencing error may be responsible. The chain employs TRBV18 and TRBJ1-1, with a tentative D call TRBD1 (6 bases). The CDR3 spans 14 residues. CDR1 is KGHSH and CDR2 is LQKENI in the germline V gene. The CDR3 loop reads CAGSPGGGHTEAFF. CDR3 bases: TGTGCCGGCTCACCAGGAGGGGGGCACACTGAAGCTTTCTTT.

CDR3 sequence (DNA): TGTGCCAGCAGCCAATTATCTGGACAGGGCTACAATGAGCAGTTCTTC. Its translation is CASSQLSGQGYNEQFF. V and J are TRBV14 and TRBJ2-1, with TRBD1 identical over 8 bases. CDR3 length: 16 amino acids. Germline CDR1 SGHDN, CDR2 FVKESK. Trimming removed 2 bases from V and 3 bases from J; junction bases left unmatched: 6.

Worth noting for this clonotype: One junction end disagrees with the germline gene, perhaps due to a read error. The chain uses TRBV6-1 and TRBJ1-6, with D unclear. The germline gives CDR1 MNHNS, CDR2 SASEGT. The CDR3 totals 15 residues. As DNA, the CDR3 is TGTGCCAGCGGTGACTTCGGTTGGGGTAATTCACCCCTCCACTTT. It yields the protein CASGDFGWGNSPLHF.

Here the CDR3 reads CASSYLSDRMSGEQFF. In nucleotides, the CDR3 is TGTGCCAGCAGTTACCTGTCAGACCGGATGAGCGGTGAGCAGTTCTTC. The chain couples TRBV6-5 to TRBJ2-1; maybe TRBD2 (5 bases). The CDR3 totals 16 residues. V was pared by 2 bases and J by 9 bases, with 20 bases between. CDR1 and CDR2 (germline): MNHEY, SVGAGI.

The rearrangement joins TRBV6-6 to TRBJ1-2; D possibly corresponds to TRBD1 (6 bases). This CDR3 has 15 residues. The germline CDR1 and CDR2 sequences are MNHNY and SVGAGI (reference sequence). The germline V and J ends were trimmed by 0 bases and 3 bases, with 11 bases remaining between them. The CDR3 loop is CASSYSNRVDYGYTF. The CDR3 region has the DNA TGTGCCAGCAGTTACTCTAACAGGGTGGACTATGGCTACACCTTC.

This clonotype was recorded a few times. The genes are TRBV20-1 and TRBJ1-2; D may be TRBD1 (5 bases). The V and J ends lost 8 bases and 4 bases respectively, with 14 bases between them. The CDR3 totals 12 residues. Per the germline V gene, CDR1 is DFQATT and CDR2 is SNEGSKA (reference sequence). The DNA for the CDR3 is TGCAGTCATGGTGGGACTGTCTATGGCTACACCTTC. Its translation: CSHGGTVYGYTF.

The rearrangement uses TRBV7-8 and TRBJ1-1, with unresolved D. The length of the CDR3 is 13 residues. Trimming pared 6 bases from V and 0 bases from J, leaving 8 bases between. Looked up from germline, CDR1 is SGHVS and CDR2 is FQNEAQ. CDR3 sequence reads: CASRQTMNTEAFF. The CDR3 bases are TGTGCCAGCAGACAGACTATGAACACTGAAGCTTTCTTT.

There are a few counts of this clonotype. The J gene is TRBJ2-1, the V gene TRBV20-1; a possible D gene is TRBD2 (6 bases). The CDR3 is 16 amino acids. Germline loops: CDR1 DFQATT, CDR2 SNEGSKA (reference sequence). V lost 2 bases to trimming and J lost 4 bases, with 18 bases between them. Here the CDR3 DNA reads TGCAGTGCTAGACGGACTCCCGGGACTGATTACAATGAGCAGTTCTTC. Protein product: CSARRTPGTDYNEQFF.

The chain combines TRBV6-2 or TRBV6-3 with TRBJ2-2; no definite D call. Germline loops: CDR1 MNHEY, CDR2 SVGEGT. Trimming took 2 bases from V and 6 from J, leaving 4 bases between them. This CDR3 spans 12 amino acids. CDR3 nucleotide sequence: TGTGCCAGCAGTTACGGGTCCGGGGAGCTGTTTTTT. It codes for CASSYGSGELFF.

This clonotype appeared a few times. The chain is built from TRBV15 and TRBJ1-1; D is ambiguous. With 0 bases removed from V and 0 bases from J, the gap between germline ends came to 11 bases. The CDR3 is 16 amino acids. Germline CDR1 is LNHNV and CDR2 is YYDKDF (reference sequence). CDR3 amino acids: CATSRDLSRLNTEAFF. In DNA, the CDR3 is TGTGCCACCAGCAGAGATCTTTCCAGACTGAACACTGAAGCTTTCTTT. Complete variable domain (other parts from reference TRBV15 and TRBJ1-1): DAMVIQNPRYQVTQFGKPVTLSCSQTLNHNVMYWYQQKSSQAPKLLFHYYDKDFNNEADTPDNFQSRRPNTSFCFLDIRSPGLGDTAMYLCATSRDLSRLNTEAFFGQGTRLTVV.

The rearrangement uses TRBV2 and TRBJ1-3; D possibly corresponds to TRBD1 (5 bases). V lost 3 bases and J lost 2, with 14 bases in between. The CDR3 is 16 residues long. The V gene's germline CDR1 is SNHLY and CDR2 FYNNEI. The CDR3 here is CASSDPGSRTGNTIYF. For the CDR3, the DNA is TGTGCCAGCAGTGATCCAGGGAGTAGAACTGGAAACACCATATATTTT. Complete variable domain (other parts from reference TRBV2 and TRBJ1-3): EPEVTQTPSHQVTQMGQEVILRCVPISNHLYFYWYRQILGQKVEFLVSFYNNEISEKSEIFDDQFSVERPDGSNFTLKIRSTKLEDSAMYFCASSDPGSRTGNTIYFGEGSWLTVV.

This clonotype came up many times. The rearrangement uses TRBV2 and TRBJ2-7; tentatively, D is TRBD1 (5 bases). Trimming cost V 5 bases and J 1 base, with 12 bases left between them. The germline V gene encodes CDR1 SNHLY and CDR2 FYNNEI. The CDR3 is 14 residues long. The DNA for the CDR3 is TGTGCCAGCAGTTGGCAGGGCCCATCCTACGAGCAGTACTTC. This sequence encodes CASSWQGPSYEQYF. The entire variable domain, with the rest obtained from reference TRBV2 and TRBJ2-7, is as follows: EPEVTQTPSHQVTQMGQEVILRCVPISNHLYFYWYRQILGQKVEFLVSFYNNEISEKSEIFDDQFSVERPDGSNFTLKIRSTKLEDSAMYFCASSWQGPSYEQYFGPGTRLTVT.

The V and J genes are TRBV6-1 and TRBJ2-3; either TRBD1 or TRBD2 may supply D (5 bases each). The germline V gene has CDR1 MNHNS and CDR2 SASEGT. This CDR3 is 16 amino acids long. Trimming took 1 base from V and 0 from J, leaving 11 bases between them. CDR3 sequence: CASSEVAGASTDTQYF. The CDR3 DNA is TGTGCCAGCAGTGAAGTCGCCGGGGCTAGCACAGATACGCAGTATTTT.

CDR3 protein: CASSNDRDQPQHF. Here the CDR3 DNA reads TGTGCCAGCAGCAATGACAGGGATCAGCCCCAGCATTTT. This chain links TRBV7-8 with TRBJ1-5; 7 bases match TRBD1. Germline V gene sequence: CDR1 SGHVS, CDR2 FQNEAQ. CDR3 size: 13 residues. The ends lost 5 bases at V and 5 bases at J; junction bases unmatched: 3.

The chain is built from TRBV15 and TRBJ2-7; D ambiguous. The CDR3 loop spans 12 amino acids. The V end lost 0 bases, the J end lost 7 bases, and 7 bases lay between the germline ends. Germline-derived CDR1 and CDR2 are LNHNV and YYDKDF (reference sequence). CDR3 protein: CATSRDIGEQYF. CDR3 in DNA: TGTGCCACCAGCAGAGATATAGGTGAGCAGTACTTC. Combining the CDR3 with reference TRBV15 and TRBJ2-7 gives the whole variable domain DAMVIQNPRYQVTQFGKPVTLSCSQTLNHNVMYWYQQKSSQAPKLLFHYYDKDFNNEADTPDNFQSRRPNTSFCFLDIRSPGLGDTAMYLCATSRDIGEQYFGPGTRLTVT.

This clonotype was observed a handful of times. The chain is built from TRBV6-1 and TRBJ2-3; 13 bases match TRBD2. The germline V gene has CDR1 MNHNS and CDR2 SASEGT. The CDR3 sequence is 14 residues long. V was clipped by 11 bases and J by 4 bases; unmatched bases: 6. CDR3 DNA: TGTGCCGGAACTAGCGGGGGGGCCGCAGATACGCAGTATTTT. Translated: CAGTSGGAADTQYF.

This clonotype was counted a few times. CDR3 DNA: TGTGCCAGCAGCTTGGACAAGAACACTGAAGCTTTCTTT. This translates into CASSLDKNTEAFF. The V call is TRBV7-2, the J call TRBJ1-1, with a possible D match to TRBD1 (5 bases). Germline V gives CDR1 SGHTA, CDR2 FQGNSA. V dropped 3 bases and J dropped 1 base, with 6 bases sitting between them. The CDR3 is made up of 13 amino acids.

This chain connects TRBV19 to TRBJ2-2, with 12 bases aligning to TRBD2. Looked up from germline, CDR1 is LNHDA and CDR2 is SQIVND (reference sequence). The V and J ends lost 6 bases and 4 bases, in that order; junction bases with no gene match: 9. This CDR3 is built from 17 residues. CDR3 DNA: TGTGCCAGTAGAGGGCCTAGCGGGAGGGCTGGCACCGGGGAGCTGTTTTTT. Its translation: CASRGPSGRAGTGELFF.

The V gene is TRBV7-2, the J gene TRBJ2-5; 7 nucleotides match TRBD1. The junction had 11 bases not matched to a gene; V was cut back by 0 bases and J by 4 bases. The CDR3 sequence is 17 residues long. CDR1 and CDR2 from the germline V gene are SGHTA and FQGNSA. CDR3 coding DNA: TGTGCCAGCAGCTTAGCCCACGCCGGGACAGCCATAGAGACCCAGTACTTC. This codes for CASSLAHAGTAIETQYF.

This clonotype appeared many times. The V gene is TRBV27, the J gene TRBJ1-1; D perhaps matches TRBD1 (5 bases). V gave up 3 bases and J gave up 6 bases, with 14 bases separating them. Looked up from germline, CDR1 is MNHEY and CDR2 is SMNVEV (reference sequence). The length of the CDR3 is 14 residues. CDR3 protein: CASSLGLLGAEAFF. CDR3 nucleotides: TGTGCCAGCAGTTTGGGACTCCTAGGGGCTGAAGCTTTCTTT.

The chain uses TRBV6-9 and TRBJ2-7, with D unresolved. V lost 4 bases to trimming and J lost 3 bases, with 16 bases between them. In germline, CDR1 is MNHGY, CDR2 SVAAGI. The CDR3 has 15 amino acids. The CDR3 DNA reads as TGTGCCAGCAGTTCTACCGAGACAATGCTCTACGAGCAGTACTTC. Its protein product is CASSSTETMLYEQYF.

This chain connects TRBV4-3 to TRBJ1-2; D perhaps matches TRBD1 (5 bases). Germline CDR1 LGHNA, CDR2 YSLEER. V dropped 4 bases and J dropped 9 bases, with 21 bases sitting between them. This CDR3 is built from 15 residues. The chain's CDR3 is CASSLSSGSLGRYTF. The CDR3, as DNA: TGCGCCAGCAGCCTAAGTTCGGGGAGTTTGGGGCGCTACACCTTC.

This clonotype was observed at least ten times. V is TRBV27 and J is TRBJ1-5; 11 nucleotides line up with TRBD1. The CDR3 spans 14 residues. Trimming cost V 7 bases and J 6 bases; bases outside gene matches: 5. CDR1 is MNHEY, CDR2 SMNVEV, per germline (reference sequence). The CDR3 spells CASKWTGGSQPQHF. CDR3 in DNA: TGTGCCAGCAAGTGGACAGGGGGCTCTCAGCCCCAGCATTTT.

This clonotype has just a few counts. The gene calls are TRBV27 and TRBJ2-7, with 7 bases matching TRBD1. Germline assignment: CDR1 MNHEY and CDR2 SMNVEV (reference sequence). This CDR3 is 14 amino acids long. After removal of 6 bases from V and 4 bases from J, the junction contained 9 bases not matched to a gene. The CDR3 coding sequence is TGTGCCAGCAGCAGAGGACAGGATTTGTACGAGCAGTACTTC. Translated, it gives CASSRGQDLYEQYF.

The chain carries TRBV5-8 and TRBJ2-3, with D possibly matching TRBD1 (5 bases). CDR3 length: 13 residues. The V end was cut by 5 bases, the J end by 2 bases, with 9 bases between. The germline CDR1 and CDR2 sequences are SGHTS and YDEGEE. Here the CDR3 reads CASSIRVTDTQYF. DNA of the CDR3: TGTGCCAGCAGTATCAGGGTCACAGATACGCAGTATTTT.

The CDR3 DNA reads TGCGCCAGCAGCCAATACCCGGACAGGACTCACGCATTCTACGAGCAGTACTTC. As protein: CASSQYPDRTHAFYEQYF. The chain carries TRBV4-1 and TRBJ2-7; 7 bases align to TRBD1. The V and J ends lost 2 bases and 3 bases, in that order; junction bases with no gene match: 16. Germline assignment: CDR1 MGHRA and CDR2 YSYEKL. The CDR3 length is 18 residues.

V is TRBV18 and J is TRBJ2-1; 13 bases map to TRBD2. The CDR3 consists of 15 residues. In germline, CDR1 is KGHSH, CDR2 LQKENI. J lost 7 bases, V lost 4 bases, and 4 bases had no gene match. In nucleotides, the CDR3 is TGTGCCAGCTCACGCGGGACTAGCGGGGAAAATGAGCAGTTCTTC. Its translation: CASSRGTSGENEQFF. Full variable domain (missing parts from reference TRBV18 and TRBJ2-1): NAGVMQNPRHLVRRRGQEARLRCSPMKGHSHVYWYRQLPEEGLKFMVYLQKENIIDESGMPKERFSAEFPKEGPSILRIQQVVRGDSAAYFCASSRGTSGENEQFFGPGTRLTVL.

This clonotype was seen once. A read error may explain this, as a much larger clone is one base away. This chain joins TRBV20-1 and TRBJ2-1; 7 bases are shared with TRBD1. Germline trimming cut 1 base from V and 9 bases from J; bases unmatched to any gene: 9. The CDR3 is 14 residues long. CDR1 DFQATT and CDR2 SNEGSKA come from the germline V gene (reference sequence). This chain's CDR3 is CSARVVRGIPEQFF. CDR3 bases: TGCAGTGCTAGAGTCGTCAGGGGGATTCCTGAGCAGTTCTTC.

This clonotype was counted only a few times. This chain links TRBV7-2 with TRBJ2-5; 7 bases align to TRBD2. The CDR3 sequence is 13 residues long. Germline lookup yields CDR1 SGHTA and CDR2 FQGNSA. Trimming at V came to 10 bases and at J to 4 bases, leaving 9 bases not matched to a gene. The CDR3 protein is CATGGGGVETQYF. The DNA of the CDR3 is TGTGCCACGGGCGGTGGGGGGGTAGAGACCCAGTACTTC.

In this sample, this clonotype turned up a few times. The chain links TRBV20-1 to TRBJ1-6; no clear D gene. Germline-derived CDR1 and CDR2 are DFQATT and SNEGSKA (reference sequence). The CDR3 is 15 amino acids. V was trimmed by 3 bases and J by 4 bases, leaving 13 bases between them. The CDR3 spells CSARFRSAYNSPLHF. The CDR3 DNA follows: TGCAGTGCTAGGTTTCGGTCGGCATATAATTCACCCCTCCACTTT.

The gene calls are TRBV4-2 and TRBJ2-3; 9 bases are shared with TRBD2. V lost 7 bases and J lost 1; bases outside the gene matches: 6. This CDR3 is 15 amino acids long. Germline V gene lookup returns CDR1 LGHNA and CDR2 YNFKEQ. CDR3 DNA sequence: TGTGCCAGCACCGTTAGCGGGAGCCGCACAGATACGCAGTATTTT. It codes for CASTVSGSRTDTQYF.